This T cell receptor (beta chain) was documented in a study of technical replicates of blood from a few donors. TCRdb's table, derived via immunoSEQ multiplex PCR, lists solely in-frame clones and lacks some. Among under 95,000 clones listed, 95% were seen once. The germline V gene has CDR1 WSHSY and CDR2 SAAADI. The CDR3 is 13 amino acids. V lost 5 bases and J 4 bases, leaving 9 bases between the germline ends. The rearrangement uses TRBV10-2 and TRBJ2-1; a weak D match, TRBD1 (6 bases). The sample was T cells isolated from PBMCs. This TCR derives from a human donor in good health. CDR3 region: CASSPGQYNEQFF. The CDR3 DNA follows: TGCGCCAGCAGTCCCGGACAGTACAATGAGCAGTTCTTC.